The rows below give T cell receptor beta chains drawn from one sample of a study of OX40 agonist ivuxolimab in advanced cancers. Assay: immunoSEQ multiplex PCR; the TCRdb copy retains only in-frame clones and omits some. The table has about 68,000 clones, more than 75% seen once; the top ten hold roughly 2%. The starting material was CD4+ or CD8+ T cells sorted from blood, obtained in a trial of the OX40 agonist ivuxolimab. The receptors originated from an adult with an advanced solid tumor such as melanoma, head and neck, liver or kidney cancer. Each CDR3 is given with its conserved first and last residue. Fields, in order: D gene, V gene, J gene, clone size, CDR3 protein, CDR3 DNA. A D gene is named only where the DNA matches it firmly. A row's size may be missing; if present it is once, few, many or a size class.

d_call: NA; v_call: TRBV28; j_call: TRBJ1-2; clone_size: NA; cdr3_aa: CASSLAGQHNYGYTF; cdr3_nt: TGTGCCAGCAGTTTAGCGGGGCAGCACAACTATGGCTACACCTTC
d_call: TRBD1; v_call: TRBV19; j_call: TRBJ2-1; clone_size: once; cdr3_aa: CASTGTASLLSYNEQFF; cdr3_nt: TGTGCCAGTACCGGGACAGCCTCCCTCCTCTCCTACAATGAGCAGTTCTTC
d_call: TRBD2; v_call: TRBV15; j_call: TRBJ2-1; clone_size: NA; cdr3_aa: CATSRVGSGGHEQFF; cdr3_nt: TGTGCCACCAGCAGAGTTGGTAGCGGGGGGCATGAGCAGTTCTTC
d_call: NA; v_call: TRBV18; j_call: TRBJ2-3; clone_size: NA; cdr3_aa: CASSLEYKWLLHTDTQYF; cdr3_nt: TGTGCCAGCTCCCTCGAATATAAGTGGCTACTACACACAGATACGCAGTATTTT
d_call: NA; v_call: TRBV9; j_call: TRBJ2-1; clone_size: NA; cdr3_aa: CASSPRLGHEQFF; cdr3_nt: TGTGCCAGCAGCCCTCGACTGGGCCATGAGCAGTTCTTC
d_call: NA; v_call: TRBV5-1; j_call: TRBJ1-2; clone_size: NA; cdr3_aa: CASSLVAGETHGYTF; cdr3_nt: TGCGCCAGCAGCTTGGTGGCAGGGGAGACCCATGGCTACACCTTC
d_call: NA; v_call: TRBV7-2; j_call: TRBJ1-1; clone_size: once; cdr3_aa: CASSLYTGTPEAFF; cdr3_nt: TGTGCCAGCAGCCTTTACACCGGGACACCTGAAGCTTTCTTT
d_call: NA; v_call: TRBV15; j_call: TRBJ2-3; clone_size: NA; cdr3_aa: CATSRGSDTQYF; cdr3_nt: TGTGCCACCAGCAGAGGAAGCGATACGCAGTATTTT
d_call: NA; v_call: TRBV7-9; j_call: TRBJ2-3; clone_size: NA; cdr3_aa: CASSLRSGSARTDTQYF; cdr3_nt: TGTGCCAGCAGCTTAAGATCGGGTAGCGCGCGCACAGATACGCAGTATTTT
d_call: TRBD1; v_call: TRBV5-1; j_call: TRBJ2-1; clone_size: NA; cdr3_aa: CASRQGGSYNEQFF; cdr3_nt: TGCGCCAGCCGACAGGGCGGTTCCTACAATGAGCAGTTCTTC
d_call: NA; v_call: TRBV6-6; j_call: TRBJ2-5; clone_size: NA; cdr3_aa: CASSLQGGETQYF; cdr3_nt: TGTGCCAGCAGTCTCCAGGGAGGAGAGACCCAGTACTTC
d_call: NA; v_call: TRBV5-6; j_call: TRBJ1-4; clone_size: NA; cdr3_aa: CASSGRRTLGNEKLFF; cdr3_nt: TGTGCCAGCAGCGGACGACGGACGCTTGGAAATGAAAAACTGTTTTTT
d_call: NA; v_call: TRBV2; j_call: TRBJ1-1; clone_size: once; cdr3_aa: CASSVGGRSAFF; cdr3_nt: TGTGCCAGCAGTGTGGGGGGACGCTCAGCTTTCTTT
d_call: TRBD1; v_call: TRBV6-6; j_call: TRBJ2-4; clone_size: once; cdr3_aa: CATKGQGRSIQYF; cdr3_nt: TGTGCCACAAAGGGACAGGGTCGAAGCATTCAGTACTTC
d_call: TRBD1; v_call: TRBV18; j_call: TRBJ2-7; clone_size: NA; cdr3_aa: CASSPGTAVYKQYF; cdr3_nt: TGTGCCAGCTCGCCCGGGACAGCAGTATACAAGCAGTACTTC
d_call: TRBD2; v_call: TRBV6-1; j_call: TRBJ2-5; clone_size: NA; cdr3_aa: CAITMGGGQETQYF; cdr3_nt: TGTGCCATCACCATGGGCGGGGGCCAAGAGACCCAGTACTTC
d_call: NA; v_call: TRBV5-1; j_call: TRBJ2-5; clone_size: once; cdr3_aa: CASSLAGRLQETQYF; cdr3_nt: TGCGCCAGCAGCTTGGCGGGCAGGCTCCAAGAGACCCAGTACTTC
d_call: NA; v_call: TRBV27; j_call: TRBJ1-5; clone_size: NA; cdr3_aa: CASSPLGGNSNQPQHF; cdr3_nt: TGTGCCAGCAGCCCCTTGGGGGGGAATAGCAATCAGCCCCAGCATTTT
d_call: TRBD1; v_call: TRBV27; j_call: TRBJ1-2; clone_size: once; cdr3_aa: CASRFGQGNGYTF; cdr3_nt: TGTGCCAGCAGATTCGGACAGGGGAATGGCTACACCTTC
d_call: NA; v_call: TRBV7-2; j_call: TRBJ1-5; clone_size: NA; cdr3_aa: CASSSRTGSDQPQHF; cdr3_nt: TGTGCCAGCAGCTCACGAACAGGGTCTGATCAGCCCCAGCATTTT
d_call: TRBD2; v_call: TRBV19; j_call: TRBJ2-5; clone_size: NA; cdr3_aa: CASRRLAEETQYF; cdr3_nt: TGTGCCAGTAGGCGACTAGCGGAAGAGACCCAGTACTTC
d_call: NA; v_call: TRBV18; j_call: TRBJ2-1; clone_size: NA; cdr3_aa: CASSLTRNEQFF; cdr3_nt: TGTGCCAGCTCACTGACTCGCAATGAGCAGTTCTTC
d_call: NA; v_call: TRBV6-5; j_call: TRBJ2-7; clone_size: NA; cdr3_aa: CASSYSGTSYEQYF; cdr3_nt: TGTGCCAGCAGTTATTCAGGGACGAGCTACGAGCAGTACTTC
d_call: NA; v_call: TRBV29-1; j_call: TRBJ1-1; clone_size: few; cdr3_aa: CSVAPGNTEAFF; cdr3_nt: TGCAGCGTTGCTCCGGGGAACACTGAAGCTTTCTTT
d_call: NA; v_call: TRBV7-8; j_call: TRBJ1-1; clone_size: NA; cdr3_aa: CASSLVPDTEAFF; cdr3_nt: TGTGCCAGCAGCCTAGTTCCGGACACTGAAGCTTTCTTT
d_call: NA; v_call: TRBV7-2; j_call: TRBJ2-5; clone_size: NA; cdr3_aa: CASSLYAGETQYF; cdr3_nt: TGTGCCAGCAGCTTATATGCGGGAGAGACCCAGTACTTC
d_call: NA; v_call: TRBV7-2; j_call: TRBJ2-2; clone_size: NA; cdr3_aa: CASRGVGTGELFF; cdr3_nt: TGTGCCAGCAGAGGAGTGGGCACCGGGGAGCTGTTTTTT
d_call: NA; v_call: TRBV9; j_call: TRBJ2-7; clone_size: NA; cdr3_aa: CASSVDPAGFSEQYF; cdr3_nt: TGTGCCAGCAGCGTAGATCCGGCAGGGTTCAGCGAGCAGTACTTC
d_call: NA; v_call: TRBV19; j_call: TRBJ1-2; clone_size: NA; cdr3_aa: CASSWQGGNGYTF; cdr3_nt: TGTGCCAGTAGTTGGCAGGGTGGAAATGGCTACACCTTC
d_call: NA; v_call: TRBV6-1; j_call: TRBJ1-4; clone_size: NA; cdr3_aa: CASSGKGRGTNEKLFF; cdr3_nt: TGTGCCAGCAGTGGCAAGGGGAGGGGGACTAATGAAAAACTGTTTTTT
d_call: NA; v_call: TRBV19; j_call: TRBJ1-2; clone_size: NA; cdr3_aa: CASSLQGGSYGYTF; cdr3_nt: TGTGCCAGTAGTCTTCAGGGAGGCAGCTATGGCTACACCTTC
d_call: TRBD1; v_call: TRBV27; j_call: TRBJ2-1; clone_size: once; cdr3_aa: CASSLERTGGYSNEQFF; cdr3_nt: TGTGCCAGCAGTTTAGAAAGGACAGGGGGTTACTCGAATGAGCAGTTCTTC
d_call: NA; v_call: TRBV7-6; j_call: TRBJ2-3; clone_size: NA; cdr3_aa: CASSRGPTADTQYF; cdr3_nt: TGTGCCAGCAGTCGAGGACCTACGGCAGATACGCAGTATTTT
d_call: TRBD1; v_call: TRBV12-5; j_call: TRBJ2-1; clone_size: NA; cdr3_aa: CASALKWTGVNEQFF; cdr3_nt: TGTGCTAGTGCTTTAAAGTGGACAGGGGTCAATGAGCAGTTCTTC
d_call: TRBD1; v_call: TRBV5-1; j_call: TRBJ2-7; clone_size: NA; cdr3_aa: CASSFRQGDSYEQYF; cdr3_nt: TGCGCCAGCAGCTTTAGGCAGGGGGACTCCTACGAGCAGTACTTC
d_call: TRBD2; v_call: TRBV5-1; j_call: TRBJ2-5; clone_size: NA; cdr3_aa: CASSLEPGGETQYF; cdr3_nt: TGCGCCAGCAGCTTGGAACCGGGGGGAGAGACCCAGTACTTC
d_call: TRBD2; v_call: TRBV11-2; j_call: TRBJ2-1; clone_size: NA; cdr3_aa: CASSLKFSGGYNEQFF; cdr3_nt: TGTGCCAGCAGCTTAAAGTTTAGCGGGGGGTACAATGAGCAGTTCTTC
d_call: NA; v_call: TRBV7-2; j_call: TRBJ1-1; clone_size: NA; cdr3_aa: CASSPTRGGTEAFF; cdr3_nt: TGTGCCAGCAGCCCGACAAGAGGAGGCACTGAAGCTTTCTTT
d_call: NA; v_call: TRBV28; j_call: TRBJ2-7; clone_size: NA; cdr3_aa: CASSRGQTYEQYF; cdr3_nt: TGTGCCAGCAGCAGAGGACAGACCTACGAGCAGTACTTC
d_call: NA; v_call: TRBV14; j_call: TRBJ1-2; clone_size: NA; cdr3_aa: CASSQDNWGNYGYTF; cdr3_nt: TGTGCCAGCAGCCAAGATAATTGGGGGAACTATGGCTACACCTTC
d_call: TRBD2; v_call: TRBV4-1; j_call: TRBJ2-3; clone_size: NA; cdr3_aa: CASSQESLAGNTQYF; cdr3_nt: TGCGCCAGCAGCCAAGAGTCACTAGCGGGGAATACGCAGTATTTT
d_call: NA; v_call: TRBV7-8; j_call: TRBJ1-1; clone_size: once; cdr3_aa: CASSTHKNSEAFF; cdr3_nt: TGTGCCAGCAGCACACACAAGAACAGTGAAGCTTTCTTT
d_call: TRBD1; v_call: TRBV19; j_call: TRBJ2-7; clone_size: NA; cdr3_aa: CASSIRDRGYEQYF; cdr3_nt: TGTGCCAGTAGTATACGGGACAGGGGCTACGAGCAGTACTTC
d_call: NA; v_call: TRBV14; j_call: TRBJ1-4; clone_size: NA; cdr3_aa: CASSPRRGPNEKLFF; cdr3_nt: TGTGCCAGCAGCCCGCGGCGCGGGCCTAATGAAAAACTGTTTTTT
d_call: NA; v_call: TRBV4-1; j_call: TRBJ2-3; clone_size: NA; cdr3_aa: CASSLPRARGTDTQYF; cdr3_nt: TGCGCCAGCAGCCTACCCCGGGCTAGGGGCACAGATACGCAGTATTTT
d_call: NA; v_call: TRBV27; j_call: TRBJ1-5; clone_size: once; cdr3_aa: CASSSLTGQPQHF; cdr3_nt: TGTGCCAGCAGTTCCCTGACTGGGCAGCCCCAGCATTTT
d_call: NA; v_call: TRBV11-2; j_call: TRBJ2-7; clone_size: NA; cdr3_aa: CASNKGDSYYEQYF; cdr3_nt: TGTGCCAGCAACAAAGGTGACAGTTACTACGAGCAGTACTTC
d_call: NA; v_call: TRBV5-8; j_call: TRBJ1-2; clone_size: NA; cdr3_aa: CASSLVLGPAIVYGYTF; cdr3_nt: TGTGCCAGCAGCTTGGTCTTGGGGCCGGCTATCGTCTATGGCTACACCTTC
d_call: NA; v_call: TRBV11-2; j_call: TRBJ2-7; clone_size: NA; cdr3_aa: CASSLGSVYEQYF; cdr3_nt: TGTGCCAGCAGCTTAGGTAGCGTTTACGAGCAGTACTTC
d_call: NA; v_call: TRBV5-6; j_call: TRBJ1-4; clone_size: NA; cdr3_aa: CASSLLSNEKLFF; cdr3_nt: TGTGCCAGCAGCCTCCTATCTAATGAAAAACTGTTTTTT
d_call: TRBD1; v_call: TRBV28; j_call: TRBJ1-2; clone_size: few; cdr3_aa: CASSFGGQLAGYTF; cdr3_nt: TGTGCCAGCAGTTTTGGGGGACAGCTCGCAGGCTACACCTTC
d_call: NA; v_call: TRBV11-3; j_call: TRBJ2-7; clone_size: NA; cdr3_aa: CASSLRDSYEQYF; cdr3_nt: TGTGCCAGCAGCCTCCGGGACTCCTACGAGCAGTACTTC
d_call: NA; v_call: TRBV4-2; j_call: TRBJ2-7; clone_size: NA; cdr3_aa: CASSQVTSNSYEQYF; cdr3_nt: TGTGCCAGCAGCCAAGTGACCTCGAACTCCTACGAGCAGTACTTC
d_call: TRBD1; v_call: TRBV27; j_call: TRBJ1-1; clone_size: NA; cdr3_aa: CASSFWDRANTEAFF; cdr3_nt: TGTGCCAGCAGTTTCTGGGACAGGGCCAACACTGAAGCTTTCTTT
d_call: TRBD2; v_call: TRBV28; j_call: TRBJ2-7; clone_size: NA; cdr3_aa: CASPPGGVVYAYEQYF; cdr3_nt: TGTGCCAGCCCCCCGGGAGGGGTGGTTTATGCCTACGAGCAGTACTTC
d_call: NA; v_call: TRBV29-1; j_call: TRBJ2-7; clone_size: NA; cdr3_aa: CSGGDGAYEQYF; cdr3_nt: TGCAGCGGCGGGGACGGTGCCTACGAGCAGTACTTC
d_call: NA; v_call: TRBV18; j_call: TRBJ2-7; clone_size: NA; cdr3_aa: CASSYDRMGLKQYF; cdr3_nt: TGTGCCAGCTCGTACGACAGGATGGGTCTCAAGCAGTACTTC
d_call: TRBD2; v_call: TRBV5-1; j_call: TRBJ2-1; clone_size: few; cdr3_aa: CASSLTLWGRKAGTSEPYNEQFF; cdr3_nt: TGCGCCAGCAGCTTGACTCTCTGGGGGCGGAAAGCGGGGACTAGCGAGCCCTACAATGAGCAGTTCTTC
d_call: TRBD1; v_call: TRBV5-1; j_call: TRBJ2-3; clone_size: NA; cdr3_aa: CASTSQGAPDTQYF; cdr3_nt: TGCGCCAGCACCTCCCAGGGGGCCCCAGATACGCAGTATTTT